This entry lists 15 T cell receptor beta chains sequenced from one sample in a study of shared clonotypes between healthy human individuals. Only in-frame clones appear in the TCRdb table, and some are missing; sequencing was by immunoSEQ multiplex PCR. The sample yields approximately 2,300,000 clones, about 90% seen once. The sample was naive CD4+ T cells from PBMCs. Sample subset: CD45RA+ positively selected. Source of these receptors: a man in his late teens or twenties in good health. Some clones in this sample may be carry-over from other donors' samples.

The chain links TRBV6-1 to TRBJ2-1, with D perhaps matching TRBD2 (5 bases). This CDR3 is 15 amino acids long. The germline CDR1 and CDR2 sequences are MNHNS and SASEGT. The ends were cut back, 4 bases at V and 2 bases at J, with 12 bases in the middle. The CDR3 reads CASSARLKPYNEQFF. The CDR3 DNA reads TGTGCCAGCAGTGCTCGACTAAAGCCCTACAATGAGCAGTTCTTC.

This clone was recorded a few times. The J gene is TRBJ1-1, the V gene TRBV30; possibly TRBD1 for D (5 bases). Trimming shortened V by 3 bases and J by 5 bases, and 16 bases separated the two germline ends. Per the germline V gene, CDR1 is GTSNPN and CDR2 is SVGIG (reference sequence). The CDR3 contains 14 residues. The CDR3 coding sequence is TGTGCCTGGAGACCGGGACCTCCTGGGACTGAAGCTTTCTTT. Translation: CAWRPGPPGTEAFF.

This chain uses TRBV7-9 with TRBJ1-1, with unresolved D. The CDR3 is 13 amino acids. V was cut by 5 bases and J by 1 base, with 8 bases left in between. Per the germline V gene, CDR1 is SEHNR and CDR2 is FQNEAQ (reference sequence). CDR3 sequence (DNA): TGTGCCAGCAGCCGGGAGTCGAACACTGAAGCTTTCTTT. It specifies CASSRESNTEAFF.

The chain recombines TRBV29-1 with TRBJ2-3; D may be TRBD1 (5 bases). Trimming shortened V by 2 bases and J by 5 bases, and 11 bases separated the two germline ends. CDR1 and CDR2 from the germline V gene are SQVTM and ANQGSEA. The CDR3 runs to 13 residues. The CDR3 nucleotides read TGCAGCGTTGAAAGGGCTAGGGGAGATACGCAGTATTTT. Its protein product is CSVERARGDTQYF.

This clone was seen once. The gene calls are TRBV28 and TRBJ2-3; weak D call: TRBD2 (6 bases). This CDR3 has 15 residues. Germline values: CDR1 MDHEN, CDR2 SYDVKM. The V and J ends lost 6 bases and 5 bases respectively, with 18 bases between them. The CDR3 loop is CASRDSSKEGDTQYF. The CDR3 nucleotides are TGTGCCAGCAGAGACTCTAGTAAGGAGGGAGATACGCAGTATTTT.

This clone appeared a single time. This same CDR3 is encoded by further DNA sequences in the sample. The V call is TRBV5-1, the J call TRBJ1-2; no clear D gene. CDR3 length: 14 amino acids. Trimming stripped 0 bases from V and 2 bases from J, with 8 bases between. From germline, CDR1 is SGHRS and CDR2 YFSETQ. In DNA form, the CDR3 reads TGCGCCAGCAGCTTGGCTGACGGGAACTATGGCTACACCTTC. Amino acid sequence: CASSLADGNYGYTF.

This chain links TRBV28 with TRBJ2-7; TRBD2 matches at 10 bases. J lost 2 bases, V lost 9 bases, and 10 bases had no gene match. From germline, CDR1 is MDHEN and CDR2 SYDVKM. The CDR3 is 15 amino acids. The CDR3 region is CARRPTSGATYEQYF. The CDR3 DNA reads TGTGCCAGACGTCCCACTAGCGGGGCGACCTACGAGCAGTACTTC.

The rearrangement links TRBV5-4 to TRBJ2-5; a possible D gene is TRBD1 (7 bases). There are 16 residues in the CDR3. V lost 1 base to trimming and J lost 1 base, with 14 bases between them. Per germline, CDR1 SGHNT and CDR2 YYREEE (reference sequence). CDR3 protein: CASSLPSGGSQETQYF. CDR3 nucleotide sequence: TGTGCCAGCAGCTTGCCGTCAGGGGGGTCCCAAGAGACCCAGTACTTC.

The rearrangement joins TRBV18 to TRBJ2-5, with 8 bases aligning to TRBD1. From germline, CDR1 is KGHSH and CDR2 LQKENI. With 5 bases clipped from V and 5 bases from J, the junction kept 16 bases outside the gene matches. CDR3 length: 17 residues. CDR3 sequence reads: CASSSVLDRGLSETQYF. The CDR3, as DNA: TGTGCCAGCTCATCCGTACTAGACAGGGGTCTTAGCGAGACCCAGTACTTC.

V is TRBV7-3 and J is TRBJ2-1; TRBD2 aligns across 13 bases. Germline assignment: CDR1 SGHTA and CDR2 FQGTGA. V was clipped by 2 bases and J by 0 bases; unmatched bases: 7. The CDR3 length is 19 residues. The CDR3 nucleotides are TGTGCCAGCAGCTTAGTAGGACTAGCGGGAGCGCGCTCCTACAATGAGCAGTTCTTC. This gives the protein CASSLVGLAGARSYNEQFF.

The J gene is TRBJ1-3, the V gene TRBV2; D not resolved. This CDR3 is built from 14 residues. V lost 6 bases and J 4 bases, leaving 13 bases between the germline ends. CDR1 is SNHLY, CDR2 FYNNEI, per germline. CDR3 sequence: CASRYSGPGNTIYF. DNA of the CDR3: TGTGCCAGCAGGTACTCTGGCCCGGGAAACACCATATATTTT.

The chain is built from TRBV10-3 and TRBJ1-1; D perhaps matches TRBD1 (5 bases). The V gene's germline CDR1 is ENHRY and CDR2 SYGVKD. This CDR3 contains 15 residues. V was clipped by 7 bases and J by 1 base, with 16 bases between them. CDR3 residues: CAIMTPTGPNTEAFF. The DNA for the CDR3 is TGTGCCATCATGACCCCTACAGGACCGAACACTGAAGCTTTCTTT.

The rearrangement links TRBV28 to TRBJ2-1; D remains ambiguous. From germline, CDR1 is MDHEN and CDR2 SYDVKM. The ends were cut back, 7 bases at V and 0 bases at J, with 16 bases in the middle. The CDR3 has 16 residues. The chain's CDR3 is CASMRLSGLSYNEQFF. In DNA form, the CDR3 reads TGTGCCAGCATGCGCCTGTCGGGCCTCTCCTACAATGAGCAGTTCTTC.

This clone was detected only once. The V and J genes are TRBV5-4 and TRBJ2-4; 9 bases match TRBD1. The V and J ends lost 0 bases and 6 bases, in that order; junction bases with no gene match: 7. The CDR3 has 16 residues. Germline-derived CDR1 and CDR2 are SGHNT and YYREEE (reference sequence). This chain's CDR3 is CASSLGDRERGNIQYF. Written as DNA, the CDR3 is TGTGCCAGCAGCTTGGGGGACAGGGAAAGGGGAAACATTCAGTACTTC.

The V and J genes are TRBV7-9 and TRBJ2-3; D may be TRBD1 (5 bases). Per the germline V gene, CDR1 is SEHNR and CDR2 is FQNEAQ (reference sequence). Trimming stripped 5 bases from V and 8 bases from J, with 14 bases between. The CDR3 totals 13 residues. CDR3 loop: CASSVNRRATQYF. As DNA, the CDR3 is TGTGCCAGCAGCGTCAACAGGCGAGCTACGCAGTATTTT.